This TCR beta chain comes out of a study of T-cell memory formation after mild COVID-19 (dated by TCRdb to the early 2020s). As for the study more broadly: TCR sequence clusters from the two donors were largely donor specific. In a couple of donors, T-cell clones that expanded and contracted after mild COVID-19 were tracked by sequencing TCRalpha and TCRbeta repertoires over time. The cohort comprised two young, previously healthy adult volunteers, one female and one male. Study-wide conclusions, independent of this receptor: Some responding clones were detected in pre-infection memory, suggesting pre-existing cross-reactive memory T cells joined the SARS-CoV-2 response. Only a couple of mild cases were covered by the study, and larger cohorts that include severe cases with pre-infection samples were considered necessary. Whether the second-wave clones peaking on day 37 were SARS-CoV-2 specific was not confirmed. Balanced CD4/CD8 phenotypes were observed for clones contracting from day 15 to 85, whereas a bias towards CD4+ was observed for a second wave of clones expanding from day 15 to 37. Contracting CD4+ clones appeared mostly in the CM and EM memory subsets, whereas CD8+ clones were enriched in EMRA.

Sequenced on an Illumina NovaSeq 6000. cDNA libraries for TCRalpha and TCRbeta were prepared by 5'RACE using constant-segment primers, with sample barcodes and unique molecular identifiers added. Trizol reagent was used to extract RNA from every sample. Libraries were amplified in two PCR steps, with a second sample barcode and Illumina TruSeq adapters added in the second step. Sequencing of the libraries was done on an Illumina NovaSeq, producing 2 x 150 bp paired-end reads. Concerning the study's data processing: With migec v1.2.7, reads were demultiplexed and then collapsed into UMI-guided consensus sequences. With mixcr v2.1.11, UMI consensuses were aligned to TRA and TRB V and J templates and assembled into clonotypes. Expanded or contracted clonotypes were those called significant by both edgeR and NoisET, with noise models trained on biological replicates. For edgeR calls, a false discovery rate-adjusted p below 0.01 and a log2 fold-change threshold of 1 were applied. As an exploratory analysis of dynamics, PCA with hierarchical clustering was applied to max-normalized trajectories of the 1000 most abundant clonotypes. Each responding clone was given a CD4 or CD8 phenotype based on the CD4+ and CD8+ repertoires, which had been sequenced separately. In-frame beta chains were kept once TCRdb had trimmed the public reads at Q25 with fastp and called clones with MiXCR. One record per CDR3 amino acid sequence lists the most common genes and DNA. The V and J calls here are based on TCRdb, not the publication. The sample records about 620,000 distinct CDR3 sequences, roughly 18% of which are singletons. Of the sample, more than 10% falls within the top ten clones.

Ficoll-Paque density gradient centrifugation was used to isolate PBMCs. Taken from cysteine to phenylalanine, the CDR3 has 19 residues. Solely the CDR3 DNA is kept, with 57 bases framed from the first base. V has 0 bases trimmed and J has 1 base trimmed; junction bases matching no gene number 15. CDR1 and CDR2, looked up from the germline V gene, are MNHEY and SVGAGI. Worth noting for this clonotype: Its antigen target is currently unknown. Base qualities are missing; no much larger clone stands one base away.

This TCR derives from an adult woman who had mild COVID-19 (a few samples of this study predate the infection). The sample titles of this study are shuffled in the database, so cell type and time point are left out; the donor was told from shared clones. The sequence joins TRBV6-5 to TRBJ2-7, and 7 junction bases match TRBD1. The sequenced sample consisted of PBMCs or a T cell subset sorted from them (not recorded which). CDR3 reads: CASSYSRLLRDSLSYEQYF. The DNA is TGTGCCAGCAGTTACTCTAGATTGCTCCGGGACAGTCTATCCTACGAGCAGTACTTC.